The 30 T cell receptor beta chains below all came from one sample that was sequenced in a study of blood T cells in healthy people across ages. Using a J-beta primer mix together with a sample-barcoded 5' primer, a second PCR was run for about 7 to 12 cycles. TCRdb processed the 5' RACE reads anew with MiXCR; each CDR3 protein has one entry. This sample has about 970,000 distinct CDR3 sequences; roughly half occur once, and the top ten carry roughly a fifth. The sample comprised blood. These receptors all stem from an older woman in good health.

This clonotype has only a few counts. The chain links TRBV25-1 to TRBJ2-7, with D hard to call. V gave up 3 bases and J gave up 0 bases, with 3 bases separating them. Germline lookup yields CDR1 MGHDK and CDR2 SYGVNS. CDR3 size: 12 residues. The CDR3 DNA sequence: TGTGCCAGCAGTGAGTACTCCTACGAGCAGTACTTC. Translation: CASSEYSYEQYF.

V gene TRBV7-2 combines with J gene TRBJ2-7; no firm D call. The length of the CDR3 is 13 residues. The V gene's germline CDR1 is SGHTA and CDR2 FQGNSA. With 3 bases removed from V and 3 bases from J, the gap between germline ends came to 9 bases. CDR3 sequence (DNA): TGTGCCAGCAGCTTGGTGGACCACTACGAGCAGTACTTC. Its translation: CASSLVDHYEQYF. Using reference TRBV7-2 and TRBJ2-7 for the parts outside the CDR3, the full variable domain is GAGVSQSPSNKVTEKGKDVELRCDPISGHTALYWYRQSLGQGLEFLIYFQGNSAPDKSGLPSDRFSAERTGGSVSTLTIQRTQQEDSAVYLCASSLVDHYEQYFGPGTRLTVT.

The gene calls are TRBV15 and TRBJ1-1; D is uncertain. The CDR3 is 13 residues long. Germline V gene sequence: CDR1 LNHNV, CDR2 YYDKDF (reference sequence). Trimming stripped 3 bases from V and 1 base from J, with 6 bases between. The CDR3 here is CATSRDPNTEAFF. CDR3 sequence (DNA): TGTGCCACCAGCAGGGACCCGAACACTGAAGCTTTCTTT.

This clonotype was counted a few times. The genes are TRBV6-6 and TRBJ2-5; possible D gene TRBD1, 6 bases. The CDR3 sequence is 13 residues long. The germline V gene has CDR1 MNHNY and CDR2 SVGAGI (reference sequence). Deletions cut 7 bases from V and 4 bases from J, with 13 bases between. The CDR3 DNA follows: TGTGCCAGCACCAGGACAGTATTAGAGACCCAGTACTTC. It specifies CASTRTVLETQYF.

This clonotype was observed a few times. A much larger clone sits a single nucleotide away, making a read error possible. V and J are TRBV7-2 and TRBJ2-4, with TRBD1 as a possible D gene (6 bases). V lost 6 bases and J 9 bases, leaving 12 bases between the germline ends. From germline, CDR1 is SGHTA and CDR2 FQGNSA. The CDR3 runs 12 residues. The CDR3 DNA reads as TGTGCCAGCAGTTCCAGGGGAAGCATTCAGTACTTC. Translation: CASSSRGSIQYF.

Regarding this clonotype: At one end the junction does not follow the germline gene, possibly because of a read error. The chain employs TRBV7-9 and TRBJ2-7; maybe TRBD2 (6 bases). Per the germline V gene, CDR1 is SEHNR and CDR2 is FQNEAQ (reference sequence). The CDR3 loop spans 15 amino acids. Written as DNA, the CDR3 is TGTGCCAGCAGCGCAACCGGGACTCACTACAATGAGCAGTATTTC. Its translation is CASSATGTHYNEQYF. Full variable domain (missing parts from reference TRBV7-9 and TRBJ2-7): DTGVSQNPRHKITKRGQNVTFRCDPISEHNRLYWYRQTLGQGPEFLTYFQNEAQLEKSRLLSDRFSAERPKGSFSTLEIQRTEQGDSAMYLCASSATGTHYNEQYFGPGTRLTVT.

The chain couples TRBV14 to TRBJ2-3, with a weak D call TRBD2 (7 bases). Germline-derived CDR1 and CDR2 are SGHDN and FVKESK. This CDR3 is 17 amino acids long. Trimming removed 0 bases at V and 2 bases at J, with 15 bases between. The CDR3 bases are TGTGCCAGCAGCCAAGATTTGCGAGCGGGACACACAGATACGCAGTATTTT. Translation: CASSQDLRAGHTDTQYF.

This clonotype appeared a single time. One end of the junction is discordant with germline, which a read error may explain. The rearrangement joins TRBV11-3 to TRBJ2-5, with D possibly being TRBD1 (5 bases). The end of the DNA fits TRBJ2-4 better, so the J call may be wrong. Germline CDR1 and CDR2: SGHNT and YENEEA. The CDR3 runs 12 residues. The DNA for the CDR3 is TGTGCCAACAGCCTTGACAGTAACATTCAGTACTTC. Its translation: CANSLDSNIQYF.

This clonotype was seen a few times. The chain uses TRBV6-5 and TRBJ2-3, with D possibly being TRBD1 or TRBD2 (5 bases each). The CDR3 is 15 amino acids. Germline V gives CDR1 MNHEY, CDR2 SVGAGI. The germline V and J ends were trimmed by 6 bases and 2 bases, with 15 bases remaining between them. The chain's CDR3 is CASRPREPHTDTQYF. For the CDR3, the DNA is TGTGCCAGCAGACCCAGGGAGCCTCACACAGATACGCAGTATTTT.

This clonotype came up a few times. The chain links TRBV29-1 to TRBJ2-1, with TRBD2 matching 9 bases. From germline, CDR1 is SQVTM and CDR2 ANQGSEA. V shed 4 bases, J shed 10 bases, and the junction held 8 bases outside the gene matches. The CDR3 sequence is 13 residues long. DNA of the CDR3: TGCAGCGTTGCCGGCGGGAGGGCCGGCGAGCAGTTCTTC. Protein: CSVAGGRAGEQFF.

This clonotype was seen more than once but under ten times. V gene TRBV4-1 combines with J gene TRBJ2-7, with D perhaps TRBD2 (7 bases). Germline CDR1 and CDR2: MGHRA and YSYEKL. The ends were cut back, 0 bases at V and 4 bases at J, with 13 bases in the middle. The CDR3 is 15 residues long. The chain's CDR3 is CASSQDGGRGYEQYF. The CDR3, as DNA: TGCGCCAGCAGCCAAGATGGAGGGAGGGGGTACGAGCAGTACTTC.

The gene calls are TRBV29-1 and TRBJ1-2; D remains unclear. The germline V gene encodes CDR1 SQVTM and CDR2 ANQGSEA. This CDR3 has 10 amino acids. The V gene lost 7 bases and the J gene lost 6 bases, with 9 bases spanning the gap. The CDR3 DNA sequence: TGCAGCGCGGATCGCGATGGCTACACCTTC. Amino acids: CSADRDGYTF.

The rearrangement joins TRBV4-1 to TRBJ1-5; D not certain. V was trimmed by 3 bases and J by 0 bases, leaving 9 bases between them. Germline V lookup: CDR1 MGHRA, CDR2 YSYEKL. The CDR3 length is 15 residues. CDR3 in DNA: TGCGCCAGCAGCCAGATGGGGAGTAGCAATCAGCCCCAGCATTTT. This sequence encodes CASSQMGSSNQPQHF.

V and J are TRBV7-9 and TRBJ2-5; 7 bases map to TRBD2. This CDR3 contains 15 residues. Germline trimming cut 5 bases from V and 4 bases from J; bases unmatched to any gene: 10. Germline lookup yields CDR1 SEHNR and CDR2 FQNEAQ (reference sequence). CDR3 sequence (DNA): TGTGCCAGCAGCCCAGGACTAGTGGTAGTAGAGACCCAGTACTTC. Encoded protein: CASSPGLVVVETQYF.

V is TRBV6-6 and J is TRBJ2-5; a weak D match, TRBD2 (6 bases). The CDR3 totals 14 residues. V shed 7 bases and J shed 5 bases, with 17 bases lying between them. The germline V gene encodes CDR1 MNHNY and CDR2 SVGAGI (reference sequence). The CDR3 nucleotides read TGTGCCAGCACCTACACGGGAGCCCGTGAGACCCAGTACTTC. Its translation is CASTYTGARETQYF.

V and J are TRBV6-1 and TRBJ2-3; 10 positions match TRBD2. CDR3 size: 20 residues. Unmatched junction bases numbered 18, after V lost 6 bases and J lost 0 bases. Germline CDR1 reads MNHNS; CDR2 reads SASEGT. The CDR3 DNA reads TGTGCCAGCAGACAACTCCGAGGAGTAGCGGGAGGCCGAAGCACAGATACGCAGTATTTT. Protein product: CASRQLRGVAGGRSTDTQYF.

The chain uses TRBV4-2 and TRBJ1-4; D ambiguous. Germline CDR1 is LGHNA and CDR2 is YNFKEQ. The length of the CDR3 is 17 residues. Trimming took 0 bases from V and 5 from J, leaving 16 bases between them. Here the CDR3 reads CASSQDSDLTQNEKLFF. CDR3 coding DNA: TGTGCCAGCAGCCAAGATTCAGACCTGACTCAGAATGAAAAACTGTTTTTT.

This clonotype came up many times. This chain uses TRBV29-1 with TRBJ2-5; D is ambiguous. CDR3 length: 12 residues. The ends were cut back, 3 bases at V and 5 bases at J, with 10 bases in the middle. The germline CDR1 and CDR2 sequences are SQVTM and ANQGSEA. The chain's CDR3 is CSVDPLGETQYF. CDR3 in DNA: TGCAGCGTTGACCCCCTTGGTGAGACCCAGTACTTC.

This clonotype was picked up a small number of times. V usage is TRBV5-1 and J usage is TRBJ2-1; the D gene is possibly TRBD2 (6 bases). The V end was cut by 4 bases, the J end by 5 bases, with 13 bases between. Germline CDR1 is SGHRS and CDR2 is YFSETQ. The CDR3 loop spans 14 amino acids. The CDR3 loop is CASSEGGGNNEQFF. CDR3 DNA sequence: TGCGCCAGCAGCGAAGGAGGAGGGAACAATGAGCAGTTCTTC.

This clonotype was counted between two and nine times. The chain is built from TRBV7-2 and TRBJ2-7; a weak D match, TRBD2 (6 bases). The CDR3 has 17 amino acids. V lost 1 base and J lost 3, with 19 bases in between. Germline V CDR1 and CDR2: SGHTA, FQGNSA. This CDR3 reads CASSLVAGSILNYEQYF. DNA of the CDR3: TGTGCCAGCAGCTTAGTGGCGGGATCCATCCTAAACTACGAGCAGTACTTC.

The chain uses TRBV12-3 or TRBV12-4 and TRBJ2-1, with a possible D match to TRBD2 (6 bases). The DNA end is more similar to TRBJ2-7, so the J call may be wrong. The CDR3 has 17 residues. The CDR3 reads CASSGGWGSFSYNEQYF. The CDR3 nucleotides read TGTGCCAGCAGCGGGGGATGGGGGAGCTTTTCCTACAATGAGCAGTACTTC.

The DNA of the CDR3 is TGTGCCAGCAGGCTGACAGGGCTTCGAGAGACCCAGTACTTC. Translating it yields CASRLTGLRETQYF. This chain uses TRBV2 with TRBJ2-5, with TRBD1 matching 7 bases. CDR1 SNHLY and CDR2 FYNNEI come from the germline V gene. V was pared by 6 bases and J by 4 bases, with 8 bases of the junction left unmatched. The CDR3 covers 14 residues. Full variable domain (outside the CDR3, taken from reference TRBV2 and TRBJ2-5): EPEVTQTPSHQVTQMGQEVILRCVPISNHLYFYWYRQILGQKVEFLVSFYNNEISEKSEIFDDQFSVERPDGSNFTLKIRSTKLEDSAMYFCASRLTGLRETQYFGPGTRLLVL.

The chain employs TRBV4-2 and TRBJ2-7, with 8 bases lining up with TRBD2. This CDR3 region has 15 residues. Germline CDR1 and CDR2: LGHNA and YNFKEQ. V lost 4 bases, J lost 3 bases, and 8 bases stayed unmatched. The CDR3 DNA reads TGTGCCAGCAGCCGGGACCGGGAGGGGTTCTACGAGCAGTACTTC. It yields the protein CASSRDREGFYEQYF.

About this clonotype: Relative to the germline gene, one junction end is altered; a read error may explain this. The chain joins TRBV4-1 to TRBJ1-5; the match to TRBD1 covers 7 bases. In germline, CDR1 is MGHRA, CDR2 YSYEKL. The CDR3 has 16 amino acids. CDR3 amino acids: CASNQALTGTYQPQHF. CDR3 in DNA: TGCGCCAGCAACCAAGCCTTGACAGGGACTTATCAGCCCCAGCATTTT.

The chain links TRBV7-2 to TRBJ2-7; TRBD2 is a possible D gene (5 bases). V lost 0 bases to trimming and J lost 7 bases, with 16 bases between them. The CDR3 totals 15 residues. Looked up from germline, CDR1 is SGHTA and CDR2 is FQGNSA. The CDR3 sequence: CASSLAGSPLLEQYF. The CDR3 nucleotides are TGTGCCAGCAGCTTAGCGGGGAGTCCGTTACTTGAGCAGTACTTC.

The chain couples TRBV28 to TRBJ2-7; D possibly uses TRBD1 or TRBD2 (5 bases each). The V gene's germline CDR1 is MDHEN and CDR2 SYDVKM. This CDR3 has 14 residues. Between the trimmed V and J ends, which lost 6 bases and 12 bases, there was a span of 24 bases. CDR3 sequence: CASRARNNRGPAYF. The CDR3 DNA is TGTGCCAGCAGGGCTAGAAATAATAGGGGACCCGCGTACTTC.

The chain is built from TRBV24-1 and TRBJ2-3, with D maybe TRBD2 (5 bases). Germline assignment: CDR1 KGHDR and CDR2 SFDVKD. The ends were cut back, 10 bases at V and 0 bases at J, with 16 bases in the middle. This CDR3 comprises 15 residues. The CDR3 region has the DNA TGTGCCACTATGCGGGCCAGGACTAGCACAGATACGCAGTATTTT. It is translated as CATMRARTSTDTQYF.

The chain is built from TRBV11-2 and TRBJ2-1; D not certain. Germline values: CDR1 SGHAT, CDR2 FQNNGV. Trimming removed 3 bases at V and 4 bases at J, with 7 bases between. This CDR3 contains 13 residues. CDR3 protein: CASSLHVYNEQFF. CDR3 DNA sequence: TGTGCCAGCAGCTTGCACGTTTACAATGAGCAGTTCTTC.

The chain carries TRBV20-1 and TRBJ1-1; D call uncertain. Trimming took 2 bases from V and 8 from J, leaving 12 bases between them. The CDR3 has 12 residues. Germline loops: CDR1 DFQATT, CDR2 SNEGSKA (reference sequence). CDR3: CSARIRHVEAFF. CDR3 nucleotides: TGCAGTGCTAGAATTAGGCATGTCGAAGCTTTCTTT.

This clonotype was found a few times. The V gene is TRBV6-2 or TRBV6-3, the J gene TRBJ2-7; the match to TRBD2 covers 10 bases. This CDR3 contains 15 residues. Germline V gene data show CDR1 as MNHEY and CDR2 as SVGEGT. V was clipped by 7 bases and J by 2 bases; unmatched bases: 8. This chain's CDR3 is CASTDSGRSPYEQYF. The CDR3 DNA sequence: TGTGCCAGCACCGATAGCGGGAGGTCCCCCTACGAGCAGTACTTC.